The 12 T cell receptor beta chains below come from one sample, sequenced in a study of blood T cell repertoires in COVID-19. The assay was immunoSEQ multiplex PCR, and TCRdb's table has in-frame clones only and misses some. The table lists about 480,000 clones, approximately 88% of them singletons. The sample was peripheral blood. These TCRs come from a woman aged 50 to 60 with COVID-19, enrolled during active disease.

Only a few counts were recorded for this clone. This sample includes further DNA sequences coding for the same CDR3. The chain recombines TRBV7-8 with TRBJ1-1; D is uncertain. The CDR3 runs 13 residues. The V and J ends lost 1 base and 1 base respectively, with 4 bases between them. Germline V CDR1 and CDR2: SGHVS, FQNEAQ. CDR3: CASSLGQNTEAFF. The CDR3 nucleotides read TGTGCCAGCAGCTTAGGGCAGAACACTGAAGCTTTCTTT.

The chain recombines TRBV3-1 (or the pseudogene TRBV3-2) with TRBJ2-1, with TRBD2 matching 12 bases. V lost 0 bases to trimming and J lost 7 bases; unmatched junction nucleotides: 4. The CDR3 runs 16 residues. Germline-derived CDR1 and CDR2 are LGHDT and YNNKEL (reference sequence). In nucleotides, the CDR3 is TGTGCCAGCAGCCAAGATCCACTAGCGGGGGGTAATGAGCAGTTCTTC. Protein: CASSQDPLAGGNEQFF.

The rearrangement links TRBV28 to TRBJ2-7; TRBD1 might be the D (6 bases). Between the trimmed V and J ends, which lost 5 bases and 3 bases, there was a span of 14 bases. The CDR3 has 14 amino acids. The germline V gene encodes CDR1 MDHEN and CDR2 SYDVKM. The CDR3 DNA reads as TGTGCCAGCAGTCCGGCCCCGGGACACTACGAGCAGTACTTC. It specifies CASSPAPGHYEQYF.

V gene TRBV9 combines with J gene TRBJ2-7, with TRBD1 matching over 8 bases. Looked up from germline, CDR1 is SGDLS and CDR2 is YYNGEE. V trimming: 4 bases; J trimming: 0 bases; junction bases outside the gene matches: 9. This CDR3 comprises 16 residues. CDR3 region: CASSPHGQGPSYEQYF. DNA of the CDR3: TGTGCCAGCAGCCCCCACGGACAGGGCCCCTCCTACGAGCAGTACTTC.

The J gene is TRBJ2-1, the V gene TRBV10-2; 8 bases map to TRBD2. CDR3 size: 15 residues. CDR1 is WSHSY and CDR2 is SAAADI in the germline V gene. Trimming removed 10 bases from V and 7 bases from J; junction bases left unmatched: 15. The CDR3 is CATAKGSGTRNEQFF. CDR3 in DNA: TGCGCCACCGCGAAGGGATCCGGGACTAGGAATGAGCAGTTCTTC.

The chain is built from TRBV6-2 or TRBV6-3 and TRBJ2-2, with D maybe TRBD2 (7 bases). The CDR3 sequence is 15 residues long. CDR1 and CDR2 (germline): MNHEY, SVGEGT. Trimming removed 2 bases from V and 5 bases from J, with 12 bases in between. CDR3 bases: TGTGCCAGCAGTTACGGGGGGGCGCGAACCGGGGAGCTGTTTTTT. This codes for CASSYGGARTGELFF.

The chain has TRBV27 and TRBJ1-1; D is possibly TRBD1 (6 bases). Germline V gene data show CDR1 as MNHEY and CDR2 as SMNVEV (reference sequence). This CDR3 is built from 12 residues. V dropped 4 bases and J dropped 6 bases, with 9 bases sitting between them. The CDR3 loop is CASSSGAAEAFF. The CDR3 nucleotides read TGTGCCAGCAGTTCAGGGGCCGCTGAAGCTTTCTTT.

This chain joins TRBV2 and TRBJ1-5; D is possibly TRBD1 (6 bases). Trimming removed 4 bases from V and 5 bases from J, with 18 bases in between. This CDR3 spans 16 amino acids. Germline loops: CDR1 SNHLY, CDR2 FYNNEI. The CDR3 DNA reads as TGTGCCAGCAGTGGGAAGAGGGGGTTGGGGGATCAGCCCCAGCATTTT. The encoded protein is CASSGKRGLGDQPQHF.

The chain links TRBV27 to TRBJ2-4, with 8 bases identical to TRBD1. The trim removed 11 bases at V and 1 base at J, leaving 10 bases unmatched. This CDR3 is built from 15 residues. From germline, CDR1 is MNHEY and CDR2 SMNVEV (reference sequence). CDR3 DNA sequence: TGTGCCCTCACCGGGCAGGGGGCGGCCAAAAACATTCAGTACTTC. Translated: CALTGQGAAKNIQYF.

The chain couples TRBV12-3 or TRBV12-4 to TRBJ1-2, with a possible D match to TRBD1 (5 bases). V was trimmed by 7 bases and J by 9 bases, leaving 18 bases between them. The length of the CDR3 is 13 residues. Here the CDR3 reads CASTINVGASYTF. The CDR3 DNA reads TGTGCCAGCACTATAAACGTAGGGGCGAGCTACACCTTC.

The CDR3 nucleotides are TGTGCCACCTCGGGGGGCCGGGCCGGGGAGCTGTTTTTT. It is translated as CATSGGRAGELFF. This chain connects TRBV19 to TRBJ2-2; TRBD2 is a possible D gene (7 bases). CDR3 length: 13 amino acids. Looked up from germline, CDR1 is LNHDA and CDR2 is SQIVND (reference sequence). V was clipped by 10 bases and J by 6 bases, with 15 bases between them.

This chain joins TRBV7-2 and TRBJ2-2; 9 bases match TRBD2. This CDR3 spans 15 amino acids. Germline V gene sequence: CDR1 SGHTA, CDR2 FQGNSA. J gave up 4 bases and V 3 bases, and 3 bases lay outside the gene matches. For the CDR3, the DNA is TGTGCCAGCAGCTTCGGCGGGGGGGCCACCGGGGAGCTGTTTTTT. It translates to CASSFGGGATGELFF.